The 11 T cell receptor beta chains presented below share a single source sample, sequenced in a study of glioma-infiltrating T cells after dendritic cell vaccination (dated by TCRdb to about 2016). The sample's time point, from its label and the paper: after dendritic cell vaccination, including at tumor progression/relapse. Libraries came from the immunoSEQ multiplex PCR assay. The clones in this table, taken by TCRdb from immuneACCESS, are in-frame only. Not every clone is retained; where verified, under half of the shortfall comes from an unresolved V gene, and the cause of the rest is unknown. The sample yields about 87,000 clones; roughly four fifths were counted once. The biggest ten clones account for less than 7.5% of the sample. Sequences were derived from blood, sampled after dendritic cell vaccination. These receptors originate from a human donor with glioblastoma.

The chain carries TRBV14 and TRBJ2-7, with 7 bases matching TRBD1. CDR1 is SGHDN and CDR2 is FVKESK in the germline V gene. With V trimmed by 5 bases and J by 2 bases, 3 bases remained unmatched. This CDR3 contains 13 residues. CDR3 sequence (DNA): TGTGCCAGCAGCTACGGGACAGCCTACGAGCAGTACTTC. Protein product: CASSYGTAYEQYF.

This clone came up a few times. The genes are TRBV19 and TRBJ2-1, with D perhaps matching TRBD2 (6 bases). Per the germline V gene, CDR1 is LNHDA and CDR2 is SQIVND (reference sequence). V lost 5 bases and J 7 bases, leaving 12 bases between the germline ends. The CDR3 runs to 13 residues. The CDR3 sequence is CASSVRERNEQFF. DNA of the CDR3: TGTGCCAGTAGTGTACGGGAGCGAAATGAGCAGTTCTTC.

V and J are TRBV30 and TRBJ2-1; D is possibly TRBD2 (5 bases). Germline V gene sequence: CDR1 GTSNPN, CDR2 SVGIG (reference sequence). Trimming stripped 1 base from V and 7 bases from J, with 8 bases between. CDR3 length: 12 residues. This CDR3 is CAWSGLLNEQFF. The CDR3 DNA reads TGTGCCTGGAGTGGACTATTGAATGAGCAGTTCTTC.

The chain links TRBV30 to TRBJ2-7, with TRBD2 as a possible D gene (5 bases). The CDR3 covers 13 residues. The V gene lost 1 base and the J gene lost 2 bases, with 9 bases spanning the gap. Germline CDR1 is GTSNPN and CDR2 is SVGIG (reference sequence). The CDR3 DNA follows: TGTGCCTGGAGTGGTGGGAGTGCCTACGAGCAGTACTTC. Protein product: CAWSGGSAYEQYF.

The chain joins TRBV5-1 to TRBJ1-1; 9 bases are a match to TRBD1. The V and J ends lost 0 bases and 7 bases, in that order; junction bases with no gene match: 4. CDR1 is SGHRS, CDR2 YFSETQ, per germline. The CDR3 covers 14 residues. The CDR3, as DNA: TGCGCCAGCAGCTTGGAGGCGACAGGGGGTGAAGCTTTCTTT. Its protein is CASSLEATGGEAFF.

The chain is built from TRBV15 and TRBJ1-2; TRBD1 matches 7 bases. This CDR3 is 15 amino acids long. From germline, CDR1 is LNHNV and CDR2 YYDKDF (reference sequence). After removal of 4 bases from V and 1 base from J, the junction contained 6 bases not matched to a gene. The CDR3 spells CATSKADRVNYGYTF. CDR3 bases: TGTGCCACCAGCAAAGCAGACAGGGTTAACTATGGCTACACCTTC.

The CDR3: CASSRVRDQPQHF. CDR3 bases: TGTGCCAGCAGCCGAGTGCGGGACCAGCCCCAGCATTTT. V is TRBV7-6 and J is TRBJ1-5; maybe TRBD1 (5 bases). The ends were cut back, 5 bases at V and 7 bases at J, with 12 bases in the middle. Per germline, CDR1 SGHVS and CDR2 FNYEAQ. This CDR3 region has 13 residues. Full variable domain (remainder filled in from reference TRBV7-6 and TRBJ1-5): GAGVSQSPRYKVTKRGQDVALRCDPISGHVSLYWYRQALGQGPEFLTYFNYEAQQDKSGLPNDRFSAERPEGSISTLTIQRTEQRDSAMYRCASSRVRDQPQHFGDGTRLSIL.

This sequence joins TRBV2 and TRBJ1-5; no definite D call. Germline V gene sequence: CDR1 SNHLY, CDR2 FYNNEI. V lost 4 bases and J lost 12, with 13 bases in between. This CDR3 comprises 12 residues. The CDR3 protein is CASSGSAGNQHF. The CDR3 coding sequence is TGTGCCAGCAGTGGATCGGCCGGGAACCAGCATTTT.

The chain has TRBV11-2 and TRBJ2-1; TRBD2 matches at 7 bases. CDR3 length equals 15 residues. Trimming at V came to 1 base and at J to 4 bases, leaving 4 bases not matched to a gene. CDR1 and CDR2 from the germline V gene are SGHAT and FQNNGV. CDR3 residues: CASSLGLAEYNEQFF. In DNA form, the CDR3 reads TGTGCCAGCAGCTTAGGTCTAGCGGAGTACAATGAGCAGTTCTTC.

This sequence joins TRBV4-1 and TRBJ2-2, with TRBD1 matching 7 bases. The germline V gene encodes CDR1 MGHRA and CDR2 YSYEKL. Unmatched junction bases numbered 11, after V lost 1 base and J lost 0 bases. The CDR3 has 19 residues. The CDR3 here is CASSQARGPVSANTGELFF. The CDR3 coding sequence is TGCGCCAGCAGCCAAGCTAGGGGGCCCGTTAGCGCGAACACCGGGGAGCTGTTTTTT.

This rearrangement joins TRBV2 to TRBJ2-5; TRBD2 agrees at 7 bases. V was clipped by 8 bases and J by 3 bases; unmatched bases: 9. The germline gives CDR1 SNHLY, CDR2 FYNNEI. There are 14 residues in the CDR3. In nucleotides, the CDR3 is TGTGCCAGCGTTTCCGGACTAGGCAAAGAGACCCAGTACTTC. This encodes CASVSGLGKETQYF.